The TCR beta chain under discussion was sequenced for a study of vaccination and CD4 T cells after COVID-19. Study as a whole: Stimuli were overlapping spike peptide pools of SARS-CoV-2 and three common cold coronaviruses (HCoV-NL63, HCoV-OC43, HCoV-229E).

Treatment specified: roughly 10-day PBMC culture with coronavirus spike peptide pools or control peptides (ViraFEST assay). ViraFEST grew antigen-specific T cells using peptide pools, then sequenced TCRs. The germline CDR1 and CDR2 sequences are SGHDT and YYEEEE. This CDR3 contains 16 residues. V was pared by 2 bases and J by 0 bases, with 2 bases of the junction left unmatched. The Oncomine TCR Beta short-read assay sequenced DNA from cultured CD4+ T cells. In TCRdb, the PCR reads were re-called with MiXCR into one record per CDR3 protein. The data hold roughly 15,000 distinct CDR3 sequences, with less than 65% observed a single time. In regard to this clonotype: Its antigen is currently unknown.

The genes are TRBV5-6 and TRBJ1-5; 10 nucleotides align to TRBD1. The sequence was collected from a human donor who had recovered from COVID-19. The sequencing used CD4+ T cells from blood, cultured in vitro, collected before SARS-CoV-2 vaccination. CDR3 DNA sequence: TGTGCCAGCAGCTTAGGGACAGGGGCTAGCAATCAGCCCCAGCATTTT. Protein product: CASSLGTGASNQPQHF.